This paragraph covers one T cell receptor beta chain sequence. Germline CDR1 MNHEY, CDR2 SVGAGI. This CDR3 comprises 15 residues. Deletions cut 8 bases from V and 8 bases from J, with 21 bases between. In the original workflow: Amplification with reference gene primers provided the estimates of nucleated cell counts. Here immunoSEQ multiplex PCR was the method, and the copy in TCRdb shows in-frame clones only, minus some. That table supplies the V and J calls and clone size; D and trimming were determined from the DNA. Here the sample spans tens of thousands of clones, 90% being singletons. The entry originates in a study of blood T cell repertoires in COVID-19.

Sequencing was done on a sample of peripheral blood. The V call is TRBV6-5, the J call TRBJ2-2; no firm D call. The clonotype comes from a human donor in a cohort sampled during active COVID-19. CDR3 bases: TGTGCCAGCGAACCCGGTTACGCCCAAGCTGGGGAGCTGTTTTTT. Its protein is CASEPGYAQAGELFF.